The 14 T cell receptor beta chains reported below all come from one sample, sequenced in a study of T cell responses to AZD1222 COVID-19 vaccine. This table comes from immunoSEQ multiplex PCR, and its TCRdb copy is limited to in-frame clones, with some not included. The sample contains roughly 170,000 clones, about 90% of which appear only once. The source was peripheral blood, collected on day 0 of AZD1222 vaccination. The receptor set was obtained from an adult in good health.

CDR3: CASSSRWGESSGNTIYF. CDR3 sequence (DNA): TGCGCCAGCAGCTCGCGCTGGGGCGAGAGCTCTGGAAACACCATATATTTT. The rearrangement links TRBV5-1 to TRBJ1-3; maybe TRBD1 (5 bases). Germline CDR1 SGHRS, CDR2 YFSETQ. The CDR3 runs to 17 residues. The V and J ends lost 3 bases and 0 bases respectively, with 16 bases between them. The full variable domain, in which reference TRBV5-1 and TRBJ1-3 provide the parts outside the CDR3, is KAGVTQTPRYLIKTRGQQVTLSCSPISGHRSVSWYQQTPGQGLQFLFEYFSETQRNKGNFPGRFSGRQFSNSRSEMNVSTLELGDSALYLCASSSRWGESSGNTIYFGEGSWLTVV.

The chain carries TRBV5-1 and TRBJ2-1; 14 positions agree with TRBD2. Germline V gene data show CDR1 as SGHRS and CDR2 as YFSETQ. J was trimmed by 9 bases and V by 4 bases; bases with no gene match: 9. The CDR3 runs 16 residues. The DNA of the CDR3 is TGCGCCAGCAGCCCTCAGGGACTAGCGGGAGTAGTTGAGCAGTTCTTC. Translation gives CASSPQGLAGVVEQFF.

The CDR3 DNA reads as TGTGCCAGCAGCCTTTTAGGGACCTTTGGTTTAGATACGCAGTATTTT. It codes for CASSLLGTFGLDTQYF. V and J are TRBV7-9 and TRBJ2-3; the D call may be TRBD1 or TRBD2 (5 bases each). V shed 5 bases and J shed 5 bases, with 20 bases lying between them. Germline V gene sequence: CDR1 SEHNR, CDR2 FQNEAQ (reference sequence). The CDR3 is made up of 16 amino acids.

The chain employs TRBV10-2 and TRBJ2-7, with 11 bases fitting TRBD2. Germline V lookup: CDR1 WSHSY, CDR2 SAAADI. The CDR3 consists of 14 residues. The trim removed 6 bases at V and 4 bases at J, leaving 5 bases unmatched. The CDR3 is CASRTSGNGYEQYF. CDR3 nucleotides: TGCGCCAGCAGGACTAGCGGGAATGGGTACGAGCAGTACTTC.

The V gene is TRBV6-5, the J gene TRBJ1-5; D not certain. This CDR3 comprises 14 residues. V gave up 7 bases and J gave up 7 bases, with 17 bases separating them. CDR1 is MNHEY and CDR2 is SVGAGI in the germline V gene. CDR3 sequence: CASIHQSEWQPQHF. The CDR3 region has the DNA TGTGCCAGCATACATCAAAGTGAATGGCAGCCCCAGCATTTT.

This clone was picked up one time. The V call is TRBV28, the J call TRBJ2-2; 8 bases align to TRBD2. Trimming cost V 3 bases and J 5 bases; bases outside gene matches: 5. The CDR3 consists of 15 residues. Germline loops: CDR1 MDHEN, CDR2 SYDVKM. CDR3 in DNA: TGTGCCAGCAGTTTCGCCGGGAGGGAGACCGGGGAGCTGTTTTTT. Protein product: CASSFAGRETGELFF. Full variable domain (remainder filled in from reference TRBV28 and TRBJ2-2): DVKVTQSSRYLVKRTGEKVFLECVQDMDHENMFWYRQDPGLGLRLIYFSYDVKMKEKGDIPEGYSVSREKKERFSLILESASTNQTSMYLCASSFAGRETGELFFGEGSRLTVL.

This clone turned up a few times. The chain recombines TRBV5-1 with TRBJ2-1, with 13 bases that match TRBD2. The CDR3 consists of 16 residues. After removal of 4 bases from V and 1 base from J, the junction contained 2 bases not matched to a gene. Germline CDR1 is SGHRS and CDR2 is YFSETQ. The CDR3 DNA is TGCGCCAGCAGCCCGGGACTAGCGGGATCCTACAATGAGCAGTTCTTC. The encoded protein is CASSPGLAGSYNEQFF.

DNA of the CDR3: TGTGCCAGTACCCCCTCCCGGGACAGGGGGCGCCTTCAGCCCCAGCATTTT. It codes for CASTPSRDRGRLQPQHF. The chain has TRBV19 and TRBJ1-5; 12 positions agree with TRBD1. V was pared by 7 bases and J by 6 bases, with 13 bases of the junction left unmatched. CDR1 and CDR2 (germline): LNHDA, SQIVND (reference sequence). The CDR3 has 17 residues. Full variable domain (rest looked up from reference TRBV19 and TRBJ1-5): DGGITQSPKYLFRKEGQNVTLSCEQNLNHDAMYWYRQDPGQGLRLIYYSQIVNDFQKGDIAEGYSVSREKKESFPLTVTSAQKNPTAFYLCASTPSRDRGRLQPQHFGDGTRLSIL.

V usage is TRBV30 and J usage is TRBJ1-1, with D tentatively TRBD1 (5 bases). From germline, CDR1 is GTSNPN and CDR2 SVGIG (reference sequence). Trimming took 2 bases from V and 5 from J, leaving 12 bases between them. The CDR3 length is 13 residues. The CDR3 loop reads CAWSRQGGTEAFF. CDR3 nucleotide sequence: TGTGCCTGGAGTAGGCAGGGAGGGACTGAAGCTTTCTTT.

This sequence joins TRBV28 and TRBJ1-1; 8 bases align to TRBD1. V dropped 4 bases and J dropped 3; count of bases not matched to a gene: 7. Germline assignment: CDR1 MDHEN and CDR2 SYDVKM. The CDR3 extends over 15 amino acids. The CDR3 region is CASSSGGSLYTEAFF. CDR3 nucleotides: TGTGCCAGCAGTTCAGGGGGCAGTTTGTACACTGAAGCTTTCTTT.

J is TRBJ1-2 and V is TRBV3-1 (or the pseudogene TRBV3-2); the D is unclear. Trimming removed 3 bases at V and 4 bases at J, with 6 bases between. The CDR3 has 12 residues. Germline CDR1 is LGHDT and CDR2 is YNNKEL (reference sequence). CDR3 coding DNA: TGTGCCAGCAGCCAGGGCCGCTATGGCTACACCTTC. Protein: CASSQGRYGYTF.

The chain employs TRBV6-6 and TRBJ2-3; 8 nucleotides agree with TRBD2. Germline assignment: CDR1 MNHNY and CDR2 SVGAGI (reference sequence). After removal of 8 bases from V and 1 base from J, the junction contained 8 bases not matched to a gene. This CDR3 has 15 residues. CDR3 in DNA: TGTGCCAGCGGGGACGGAGCGGGAGGCACAGATACGCAGTATTTT. Its translation: CASGDGAGGTDTQYF.

The chain joins TRBV11-2 to TRBJ2-5; 7 bases line up with TRBD1. The CDR3 consists of 13 residues. The V segment lost 11 bases and the J segment 1 base; nucleotides outside the gene matches: 7. Germline V gives CDR1 SGHAT, CDR2 FQNNGV. This chain's CDR3 is CAPPRQGQETQYF. As DNA, the CDR3 is TGTGCCCCCCCGAGACAGGGCCAAGAGACCCAGTACTTC.

V gene TRBV21-1 combines with J gene TRBJ1-4. TRBV21-1 is labeled a pseudogene. This CDR3 contains 16 residues. CDR3 coding DNA: TGTGCCAGCACCACTTTGCCCCGGGGGGTTTGTGAAAAACTGTTTTTT. As protein: CASTTLPRGVCEKLFF.